This T cell receptor beta chain derives from a study of vaccination and CD4 T cells after COVID-19. Study context: Two Hispanic individuals were among six male and four female convalescent patients. Stimulation of cells relied on overlapping spike peptides derived from SARS-CoV-2, HCoV-NL63, HCoV-OC43 and HCoV-229E. Cultures that served as controls received a CEFX pool, an HIV-1 Nef pool, or no peptide.

Treatment reported: roughly 11-day PBMC culture with coronavirus spike peptide pools or control peptides (ViraFEST assay). Researchers used the Oncomine TCR Beta short-read assay to sequence DNA from cultured CD4+ T cells. TCRdb passed the PCR reads through MiXCR, listing each CDR3 protein once. This sample has approximately 6,400 distinct CDR3 sequences, with around three quarters found just once. Remarks on this clonotype: Its cognate antigen is unknown.

This receptor was identified in a human donor who had recovered from COVID-19. Sequencing was carried out using CD4+ T cells from blood, cultured in vitro.

The CDR3, as DNA: TGCGCCAGCAGCCAAGTGTCAGGGCCTAGGAGCTCCTACGAGCAGTACTTC. It specifies CASSQVSGPRSSYEQYF. V gene TRBV4-1 combines with J gene TRBJ2-7; maybe TRBD1 (5 bases). The CDR3 covers 17 residues. Between the trimmed V and J ends, which lost 1 base and 0 bases, there was a span of 16 bases. The germline V gene has CDR1 MGHRA and CDR2 YSYEKL.